This record covers a single T cell receptor beta chain. Its antigen is as yet unknown. This record comes from a study of cytotoxic CD8 clonotypes in ibrutinib-treated CLL. Study-level findings and limits: Higher clonality was seen at ibrutinib response and a return toward baseline at progression. Different sampling times were used for sustained-remission and progressing patients.

Generated by immunoSEQ multiplex PCR, the TCRdb table keeps only in-frame clones and is missing some. The sample holds 150,000 to 250,000 clones; over 60% are singletons and the top ten take 10% to 15%. CDR1 and CDR2 from the germline V gene are SGHDT and YYEEEE. The CDR3 is 17 residues long. Trimming took 4 bases from V and 0 from J; bases not matched to a gene: 5. The V gene is TRBV5-6, the J gene TRBJ2-4, with 12 positions matching TRBD2. Source: PBMCs, taken after 24 months of ibrutinib treatment. This TCR was sampled from a human donor with chronic lymphocytic leukemia. CDR3 sequence reads: CASSLGLAGQAKNIQYF. CDR3 nucleotides: TGTGCCAGCAGCCTTGGACTAGCGGGACAAGCCAAAAACATTCAGTACTTC.